This entry is about one TCR beta chain. The antigen remains undetermined. These data belong to a study of T cell clones after liver transplantation. Study as a whole: Third-party-reactive TCRbeta sequences from pre-transplant mixed lymphocyte reactions served as antigen-independent comparators. Three of the eight recipients were HCV-positive; the rest had non-autoimmune, non-viral transplant indications.

The assay was immunoSEQ multiplex PCR, and TCRdb's table has in-frame clones only and misses some. The sample lists some 34,000 clones, just under 95% occurring once. General study findings and limits: Graft donor-reactive T cells possibly entered the graft instead of undergoing deletion.

Trimming removed 0 bases at V and 5 bases at J, with 6 bases between. Looked up from germline, CDR1 is SGHRS and CDR2 is YFSETQ. The CDR3 is 12 amino acids. The specimen was CD8+ T cells from blood, collected 12 months after liver transplant. This TCR was sampled from a human patient who received a liver transplant. Some T cells may be the graft donor's. V is TRBV5-1 and J is TRBJ2-7; D is possibly TRBD1 (5 bases). Written as DNA, the CDR3 is TGCGCCAGCAGCTTGGGCAGGGACGAGCAGTACTTC. Translation gives CASSLGRDEQYF. Variable domain in full (rest from reference TRBV5-1 and TRBJ2-7): KAGVTQTPRYLIKTRGQQVTLSCSPISGHRSVSWYQQTPGQGLQFLFEYFSETQRNKGNFPGRFSGRQFSNSRSEMNVSTLELGDSALYLCASSLGRDEQYFGPGTRLTVT.